One sample yielded the 31 T cell receptor beta chains listed below, sequenced in a study of cytomegalovirus exposure and HLA in healthy donors. This PCR relied on a set of 60 Vbeta primers and 13 Jbeta primers. Using immunoSEQ multiplex PCR, the repertoire was profiled, and TCRdb retains in-frame clones only, with some absent. The table shows about 200,000 clones, with roughly 80% occurring only once. The sample was PBMCs. The receptors were sampled from a woman aged 40 to 50 in good health and CMV-seronegative.

The chain employs TRBV11-1 and TRBJ2-5; no firm D call. The J call may be wrong; the DNA end is better matched by TRBJ2-7. The CDR3 consists of 14 residues. Germline V CDR1 and CDR2: SGHAT, FQDESV (reference sequence). CDR3 loop: CASSPYGETYEQYF. The CDR3 bases are TGTGCCAGCAGCCCGTATGGAGAGACTTACGAGCAGTACTTC.

The chain is built from TRBV30 and TRBJ2-7; 10 bases align to TRBD1. V lost 2 bases to trimming and J lost 2 bases; unmatched junction nucleotides: 3. Germline CDR1 is GTSNPN and CDR2 is SVGIG (reference sequence). The CDR3 runs to 14 residues. The CDR3 coding sequence is TGTGCCTGGAGTTGGACAGGGGGGGCCTACGAGCAGTACTTC. Translated, it gives CAWSWTGGAYEQYF.

The chain links TRBV27 to TRBJ2-7, with D perhaps TRBD2 (5 bases). CDR3 length: 16 amino acids. Germline V CDR1 and CDR2: MNHEY, SMNVEV (reference sequence). V lost 6 bases and J lost 7, with 25 bases in between. CDR3 protein: CASRTITRTSKGEQYF. CDR3 DNA: TGTGCCAGCAGGACTATCACCAGGACCTCCAAAGGGGAGCAGTACTTC.

In regard to this clone: The identical CDR3 is also encoded by other nucleotide sequences in the sample. V is TRBV9 and J is TRBJ2-3; D is undetermined. Germline V gene lookup returns CDR1 SGDLS and CDR2 YYNGEE. The CDR3 contains 14 residues. Trimming removed 0 bases at V and 0 bases at J, with 5 bases between. The CDR3 DNA reads as TGTGCCAGCAGCGTAGACTGGAGCACAGATACGCAGTATTTT. Amino acids: CASSVDWSTDTQYF.

This clone came up once. This sequence joins TRBV11-2 and TRBJ2-7; perhaps TRBD1 as D (5 bases). V lost 1 base and J 1 base, leaving 14 bases between the germline ends. The length of the CDR3 is 16 residues. Germline V gene lookup returns CDR1 SGHAT and CDR2 FQNNGV. The CDR3 sequence: CASSLGQGFTSYEQYF. CDR3 in DNA: TGTGCCAGCAGCTTAGGCCAGGGCTTTACGTCCTACGAGCAGTACTTC.

The gene calls are TRBV28 and TRBJ2-7, with D possibly TRBD2 on 5 matching bases. The V end lost 6 bases, the J end lost 4 bases, and 10 bases lay between the germline ends. Germline V gene lookup returns CDR1 MDHEN and CDR2 SYDVKM. The CDR3 totals 12 residues. The DNA for the CDR3 is TGTGCCAGCAGCCCGGGGTGGTACGAGCAGTACTTC. This translates into CASSPGWYEQYF.

The CDR3 protein is CARLDQDFQETQYF. CDR3 DNA: TGTGCCCGCTTAGACCAGGATTTCCAAGAGACCCAGTACTTC. The J gene is TRBJ2-5, the V gene TRBV30; D call uncertain. Germline CDR1 and CDR2: GTSNPN and SVGIG (reference sequence). The CDR3 spans 14 residues. The V gene lost 8 bases and the J gene lost 1 base, with 17 bases spanning the gap.

This chain connects TRBV29-1 to TRBJ2-3; TRBD2 matches at 7 bases. Trimming at V came to 8 bases and at J to 1 base, leaving 12 bases not matched to a gene. The CDR3 length is 15 residues. The germline V gene has CDR1 SQVTM and CDR2 ANQGSEA. The CDR3 DNA reads as TGCAGCACCTCCACGTGGGCGGGAGGCACAGATACGCAGTATTTT. It is translated as CSTSTWAGGTDTQYF.

This chain links TRBV19 with TRBJ1-1; possibly TRBD1 for D (6 bases). The CDR3 length is 14 residues. Germline V gene lookup returns CDR1 LNHDA and CDR2 SQIVND (reference sequence). V lost 5 bases and J lost 4, with 14 bases in between. The CDR3 reads CASSSMTGPTEAFF. CDR3 DNA: TGTGCCAGTAGTTCAATGACAGGCCCCACTGAAGCTTTCTTT. The complete variable domain, with remaining parts taken from reference TRBV19 and TRBJ1-1, reads DGGITQSPKYLFRKEGQNVTLSCEQNLNHDAMYWYRQDPGQGLRLIYYSQIVNDFQKGDIAEGYSVSREKKESFPLTVTSAQKNPTAFYLCASSSMTGPTEAFFGQGTRLTVV.

In DNA form, the CDR3 reads TGTGCCAGCAGTGAACAACAGGAATTCAATCAGCCCCAGCATTTT. As protein: CASSEQQEFNQPQHF. The chain has TRBV6-1 and TRBJ1-5; possible D gene TRBD1, 5 bases. V lost 2 bases, J lost 3 bases, and 11 bases lay in between. The CDR3 extends over 15 amino acids. Germline V gives CDR1 MNHNS, CDR2 SASEGT.

The genes are TRBV4-2 and TRBJ1-2, with unresolved D. V lost 0 bases and J 4 bases, leaving 9 bases between the germline ends. The CDR3 totals 14 residues. Germline CDR1 LGHNA, CDR2 YNFKEQ. The chain's CDR3 is CASSQDRGGYGYTF. The CDR3 nucleotides read TGTGCCAGCAGCCAAGATCGGGGAGGCTATGGCTACACCTTC.

With regard to this clone: Sequence at one end of the junction differs from germline and may be a read error. The chain combines TRBV7-9 with TRBJ2-3, with D unresolved. The CDR3 contains 15 residues. The V gene's germline CDR1 is SEHNR and CDR2 FQNEAQ (reference sequence). The chain's CDR3 is CSSSQIATPIVTQYF. As DNA, the CDR3 is TGTTCCAGCAGCCAAATAGCTACTCCGATAGTTACGCAGTATTTT.

The CDR3 spells CASASTDFPGNTIYF. The CDR3, as DNA: TGTGCTAGTGCCTCGACAGACTTCCCGGGAAACACCATATATTTT. The chain is built from TRBV12-5 and TRBJ1-3; a weak D match, TRBD1 (5 bases). The CDR3 contains 15 residues. Trimming removed 7 bases at V and 4 bases at J, with 17 bases between. Germline-derived CDR1 and CDR2 are LGHNT and FRNRAP.

This rearrangement joins TRBV29-1 to TRBJ2-3, with 11 bases identical to TRBD2. V lost 5 bases to trimming and J lost 4 bases; unmatched junction nucleotides: 8. This CDR3 contains 15 residues. CDR1 and CDR2 (germline): SQVTM, ANQGSEA. The CDR3 here is CSVPGLAAPPDTQYF. In DNA, the CDR3 is TGCAGCGTTCCGGGACTAGCGGCGCCACCAGATACGCAGTATTTT.

The rearrangement links TRBV25-1 to TRBJ1-2, with D maybe TRBD1 (6 bases). V was trimmed by 8 bases and J by 3 bases, leaving 13 bases between them. There are 13 residues in the CDR3. CDR1 and CDR2 from the germline V gene are MGHDK and SYGVNS. Here the CDR3 reads CASHAGAHYGYTF. CDR3 DNA: TGTGCCAGCCACGCGGGGGCGCACTATGGCTACACCTTC.

J is TRBJ1-1 and V is TRBV5-4; the match to TRBD1 covers 10 bases. Germline-derived CDR1 and CDR2 are SGHNT and YYREEE (reference sequence). V shed 4 bases, J shed 5 bases, and the junction held 8 bases outside the gene matches. This CDR3 is 15 amino acids long. The CDR3 loop reads CASSPGTGEETEAFF. The DNA for the CDR3 is TGTGCCAGCAGCCCCGGGACAGGGGAGGAAACTGAAGCTTTCTTT.

The gene calls are TRBV2 and TRBJ2-5, with D possibly matching TRBD1 (5 bases). CDR1 and CDR2 from the germline V gene are SNHLY and FYNNEI. The V gene lost 4 bases and the J gene lost 9 bases, with 30 bases spanning the gap. The CDR3 spans 18 residues. CDR3 loop: CASSGVGQADRHQDAQYF. DNA for the CDR3: TGTGCCAGCAGTGGAGTAGGACAAGCCGACCGGCACCAAGATGCCCAGTACTTC.

The V and J genes are TRBV2 and TRBJ1-3; no definite D call. Germline V lookup: CDR1 SNHLY, CDR2 FYNNEI. CDR3 length: 16 amino acids. V was pared by 9 bases and J by 0 bases, with 18 bases between. The CDR3 nucleotides read TGTGCCAGTGCCCAGCTTTCAGGTGGCTCTGGAAACACCATATATTTT. It codes for CASAQLSGGSGNTIYF.

The chain uses TRBV28 and TRBJ2-4; 11 bases are shared with TRBD1. Germline trimming cut 5 bases from V and 4 bases from J; bases unmatched to any gene: 7. Germline CDR1 is MDHEN and CDR2 is SYDVKM. The CDR3 sequence is 16 residues long. CDR3 protein: CASSTPGQGGKNIQYF. The CDR3 DNA reads as TGTGCCAGCAGTACGCCGGGACAGGGGGGAAAAAACATTCAGTACTTC. Complete variable domain (other parts from reference TRBV28 and TRBJ2-4): DVKVTQSSRYLVKRTGEKVFLECVQDMDHENMFWYRQDPGLGLRLIYFSYDVKMKEKGDIPEGYSVSREKKERFSLILESASTNQTSMYLCASSTPGQGGKNIQYFGAGTRLSVL.

The chain recombines TRBV7-2 with TRBJ2-3, with 7 bases that match TRBD2. The CDR3 extends over 17 amino acids. The V segment lost 2 bases and the J segment 4 bases; nucleotides outside the gene matches: 12. CDR1 and CDR2 from the germline V gene are SGHTA and FQGNSA. The CDR3 sequence: CASSLRGGRVGADTQYF. The CDR3 region has the DNA TGTGCCAGCAGCTTACGGGGTGGGAGGGTAGGCGCAGATACGCAGTATTTT.

J is TRBJ2-1 and V is TRBV6-6; 8 bases line up with TRBD2. Germline V gene lookup returns CDR1 MNHNY and CDR2 SVGAGI (reference sequence). V was clipped by 2 bases and J by 6 bases; unmatched bases: 9. The CDR3 totals 16 residues. CDR3 in DNA: TGTGCCAGCAGTTACCCAGCGGGAGATTACTTCAATGAGCAGTTCTTC. It yields the protein CASSYPAGDYFNEQFF.

The chain couples TRBV10-1 to TRBJ1-3, with D maybe TRBD1 (5 bases). CDR3 length: 17 amino acids. The V and J ends lost 6 bases and 0 bases respectively, with 18 bases between them. Germline V gives CDR1 WNHNN, CDR2 SYGVQD (reference sequence). The CDR3, as DNA: TGCGCCAGCAGCCTGATGCAGGGTACCCGCTCTGGAAACACCATATATTTT. This gives the protein CASSLMQGTRSGNTIYF.

The chain has TRBV6-4 and TRBJ2-3; possible D gene TRBD2, 6 bases. The V end lost 2 bases, the J end lost 0 bases, and 9 bases lay between the germline ends. Germline CDR1 MRHNA, CDR2 SNTAGT. The CDR3 contains 15 residues. The DNA of the CDR3 is TGTGCCAGCAGTGACCTGGCGGGGAGCACAGATACGCAGTATTTT. This gives the protein CASSDLAGSTDTQYF.

This sequence joins TRBV7-9 and TRBJ2-3, with TRBD1 identical over 10 bases. Unmatched junction bases numbered 8, after V lost 5 bases and J lost 3 bases. This CDR3 contains 16 residues. Germline loops: CDR1 SEHNR, CDR2 FQNEAQ (reference sequence). The DNA for the CDR3 is TGTGCCAGCAGCCCGGGACAGGGGACCCCGACAGATACGCAGTATTTT. Translation gives CASSPGQGTPTDTQYF.

The chain has TRBV29-1 and TRBJ2-3; tentative D call: TRBD2 (6 bases). V was pared by 7 bases and J by 2 bases, with 16 bases between. CDR1 is SQVTM, CDR2 ANQGSEA, per germline. This CDR3 has 14 residues. As DNA, the CDR3 is TGCAGCGCTGCACTAGCCGGTCACACAGATACGCAGTATTTT. It codes for CSAALAGHTDTQYF.

This sequence joins TRBV2 and TRBJ1-2; no reliable D call. V was shortened by 11 bases and J by 4 bases, with 20 bases between the two germline ends. The CDR3 has 14 amino acids. CDR1 and CDR2 from the germline V gene are SNHLY and FYNNEI. CDR3 region: CASSRVSSTYGYTF. CDR3 DNA sequence: TGTGCCTCCTCGAGGGTCTCTTCCACCTATGGCTACACCTTC.

V and J are TRBV2 and TRBJ2-7; 7 nucleotides agree with TRBD2. CDR1 and CDR2 from the germline V gene are SNHLY and FYNNEI. The CDR3 contains 13 residues. Trimming took 4 bases from V and 7 from J; bases not matched to a gene: 7. As DNA, the CDR3 is TGTGCCAGCAGTGTCGGGACTACTTGGGAGCAGTACTTC. Its translation: CASSVGTTWEQYF.

This chain connects TRBV9 to TRBJ1-2; D not certain. The length of the CDR3 is 14 residues. Per the germline V gene, CDR1 is SGDLS and CDR2 is YYNGEE. V was cut by 4 bases and J by 4 bases, with 14 bases left in between. The chain's CDR3 is CASSPPGAVYGYTF. The DNA for the CDR3 is TGTGCCAGCAGCCCCCCCGGTGCGGTCTATGGCTACACCTTC.

The genes are TRBV4-2 and TRBJ2-6; weak D call: TRBD1 (6 bases). Per the germline V gene, CDR1 is LGHNA and CDR2 is YNFKEQ. V lost 1 base to trimming and J lost 0 bases, with 10 bases between them. The CDR3 sequence is 17 residues long. CDR3 bases: TGTGCCAGCAGCCAAGCCACCAGGGGCTCTGGGGCCAACGTCCTGACTTTC. Protein product: CASSQATRGSGANVLTF.

The chain joins TRBV9 to TRBJ2-2; D may be TRBD2 (6 bases). V gave up 3 bases and J gave up 2 bases, with 14 bases separating them. The CDR3 is 16 amino acids. Germline V gene lookup returns CDR1 SGDLS and CDR2 YYNGEE. The CDR3 reads CASSGLTSSNTGELFF. The CDR3 bases are TGTGCCAGCAGCGGCTTAACTAGCAGCAACACCGGGGAGCTGTTTTTT.

This chain uses TRBV5-1 with TRBJ2-7; TRBD2 matches 13 bases. In germline, CDR1 is SGHRS, CDR2 YFSETQ. The CDR3 loop spans 14 amino acids. V dropped 4 bases and J dropped 5; count of bases not matched to a gene: 3. In DNA, the CDR3 is TGCGCCAGCAGCACTAGCGGGAGGGTTGACGAGCAGTACTTC. Residues: CASSTSGRVDEQYF.